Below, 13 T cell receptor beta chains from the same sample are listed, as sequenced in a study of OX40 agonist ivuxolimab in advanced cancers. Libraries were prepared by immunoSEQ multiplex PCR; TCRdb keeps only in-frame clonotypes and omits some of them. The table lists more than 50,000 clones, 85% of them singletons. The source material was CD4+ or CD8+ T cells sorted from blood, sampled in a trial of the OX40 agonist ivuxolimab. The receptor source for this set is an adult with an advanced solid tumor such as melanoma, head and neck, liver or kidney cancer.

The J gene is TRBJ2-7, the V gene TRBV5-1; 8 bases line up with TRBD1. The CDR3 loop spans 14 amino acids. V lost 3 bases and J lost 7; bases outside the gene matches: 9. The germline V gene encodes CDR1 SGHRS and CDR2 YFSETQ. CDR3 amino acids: CASSSGQGLLEQYF. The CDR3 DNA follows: TGCGCCAGCAGCTCCGGACAGGGCCTCCTGGAGCAGTACTTC.

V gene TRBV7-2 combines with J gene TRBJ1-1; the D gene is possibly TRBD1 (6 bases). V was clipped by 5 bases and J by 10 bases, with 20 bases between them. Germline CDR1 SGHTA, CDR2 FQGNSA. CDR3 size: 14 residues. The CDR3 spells CASSLNRDVSSAFF. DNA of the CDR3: TGTGCCAGCAGCCTTAACAGGGATGTCTCATCAGCTTTCTTT.

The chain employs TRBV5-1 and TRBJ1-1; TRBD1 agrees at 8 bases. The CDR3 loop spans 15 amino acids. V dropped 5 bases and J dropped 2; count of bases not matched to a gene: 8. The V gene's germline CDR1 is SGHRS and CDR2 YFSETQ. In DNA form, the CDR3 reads TGCGCCAGCAGGCAGGGGGCAAATACTAACACTGAAGCTTTCTTT. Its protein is CASRQGANTNTEAFF.

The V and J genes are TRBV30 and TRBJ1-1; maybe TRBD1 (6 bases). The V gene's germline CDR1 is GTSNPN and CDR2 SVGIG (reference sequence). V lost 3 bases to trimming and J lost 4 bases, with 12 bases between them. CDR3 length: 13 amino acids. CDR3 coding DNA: TGTGCCTGGAGGCCACAGGGATTCACTGAAGCTTTCTTT. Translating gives CAWRPQGFTEAFF.

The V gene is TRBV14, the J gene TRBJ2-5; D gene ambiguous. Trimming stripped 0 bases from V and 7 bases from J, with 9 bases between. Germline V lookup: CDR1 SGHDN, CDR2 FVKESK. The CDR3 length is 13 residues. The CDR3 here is CASSQDLGRTQYF. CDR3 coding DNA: TGTGCCAGCAGCCAAGATCTCGGCCGGACCCAGTACTTC.

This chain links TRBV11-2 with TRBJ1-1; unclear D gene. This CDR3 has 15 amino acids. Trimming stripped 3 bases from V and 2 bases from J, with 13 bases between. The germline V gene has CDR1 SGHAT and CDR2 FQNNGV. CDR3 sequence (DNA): TGTGCCAGCAGCTTTTCCTTCGGTTCCAACACTGAAGCTTTCTTT. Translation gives CASSFSFGSNTEAFF.

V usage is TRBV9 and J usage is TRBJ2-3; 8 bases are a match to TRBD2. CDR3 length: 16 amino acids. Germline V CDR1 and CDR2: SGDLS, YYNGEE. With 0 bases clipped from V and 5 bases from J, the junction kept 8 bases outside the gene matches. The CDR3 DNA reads TGTGCCAGCAGCGTAGAGGCGGGGGGTGTGGTAGATACGCAGTATTTT. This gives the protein CASSVEAGGVVDTQYF.

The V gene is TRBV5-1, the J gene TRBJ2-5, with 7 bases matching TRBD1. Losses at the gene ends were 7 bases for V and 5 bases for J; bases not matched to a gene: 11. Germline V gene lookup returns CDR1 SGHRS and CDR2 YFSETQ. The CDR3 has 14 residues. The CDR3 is CASGEAGGRETQYF. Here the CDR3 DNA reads TGCGCCAGCGGAGAAGCAGGGGGACGGGAGACCCAGTACTTC.

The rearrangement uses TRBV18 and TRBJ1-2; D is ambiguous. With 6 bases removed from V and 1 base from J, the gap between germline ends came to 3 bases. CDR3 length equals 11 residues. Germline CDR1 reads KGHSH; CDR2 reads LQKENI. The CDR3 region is CASSYNYGYTF. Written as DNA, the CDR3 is TGTGCCAGCTCGTATAACTATGGCTACACCTTC.

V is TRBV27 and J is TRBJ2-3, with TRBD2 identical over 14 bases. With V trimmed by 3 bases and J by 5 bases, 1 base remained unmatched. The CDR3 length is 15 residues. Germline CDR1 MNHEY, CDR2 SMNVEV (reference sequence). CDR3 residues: CASSFGTSGRDTQYF. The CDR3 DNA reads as TGTGCCAGCAGTTTCGGGACTAGCGGGAGAGATACGCAGTATTTT.

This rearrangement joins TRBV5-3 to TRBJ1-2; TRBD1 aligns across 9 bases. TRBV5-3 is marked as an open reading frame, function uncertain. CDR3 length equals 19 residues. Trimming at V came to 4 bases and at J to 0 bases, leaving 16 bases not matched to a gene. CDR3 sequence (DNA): TGTGCCAGAAGCCCCCCACAGGGGGCTCCCAGGGCGTCTAACTATGGCTACACCTTC. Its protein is CARSPPQGAPRASNYGYTF.

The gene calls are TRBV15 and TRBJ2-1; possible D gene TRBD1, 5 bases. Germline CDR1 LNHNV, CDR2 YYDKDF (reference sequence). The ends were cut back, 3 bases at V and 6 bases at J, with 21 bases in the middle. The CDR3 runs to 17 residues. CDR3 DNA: TGTGCCACCAGCAGGGACAATAAGGGAACGAGATCCAATGAGCAGTTCTTC. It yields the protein CATSRDNKGTRSNEQFF. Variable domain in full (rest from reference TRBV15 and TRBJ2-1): DAMVIQNPRYQVTQFGKPVTLSCSQTLNHNVMYWYQQKSSQAPKLLFHYYDKDFNNEADTPDNFQSRRPNTSFCFLDIRSPGLGDTAMYLCATSRDNKGTRSNEQFFGPGTRLTVL.

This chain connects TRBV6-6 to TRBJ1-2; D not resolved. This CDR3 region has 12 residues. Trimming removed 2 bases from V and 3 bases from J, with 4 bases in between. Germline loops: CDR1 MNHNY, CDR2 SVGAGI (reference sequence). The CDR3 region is CASSYTDYGYTF. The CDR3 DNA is TGTGCCAGCAGTTACACAGACTATGGCTACACCTTC.